This T cell receptor beta chain appears in the sequencing data of a study of control samples from healthy donors and cancer patients. Germline loops: CDR1 MNHEY, CDR2 SMNVEV (reference sequence). The length of the CDR3 is 14 residues. Trimming stripped 3 bases from V and 5 bases from J, with 14 bases between. Only in-frame clones appear in the TCRdb table, and some are missing; sequencing was by immunoSEQ multiplex PCR. The table lists approximately 110,000 clones, approximately 90% of them singletons. V usage is TRBV27 and J usage is TRBJ2-7, with D perhaps being TRBD1 or TRBD2 (6 bases each). The source is a young woman in good health. Sample: blood. This CDR3 reads CASSFRGQKNEQYF. In DNA form, the CDR3 reads TGTGCCAGCAGTTTCCGGGGGCAAAAGAACGAGCAGTACTTC.